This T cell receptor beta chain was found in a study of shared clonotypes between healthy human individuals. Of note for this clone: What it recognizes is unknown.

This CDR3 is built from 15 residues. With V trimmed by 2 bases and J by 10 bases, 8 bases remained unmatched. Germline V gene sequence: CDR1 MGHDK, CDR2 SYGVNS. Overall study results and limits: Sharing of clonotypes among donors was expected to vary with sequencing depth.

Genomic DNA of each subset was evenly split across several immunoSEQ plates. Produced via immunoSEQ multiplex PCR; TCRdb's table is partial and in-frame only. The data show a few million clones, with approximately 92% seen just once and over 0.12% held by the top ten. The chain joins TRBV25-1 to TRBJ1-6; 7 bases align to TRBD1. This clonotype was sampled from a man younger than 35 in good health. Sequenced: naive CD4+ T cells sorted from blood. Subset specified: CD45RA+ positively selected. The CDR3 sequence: CASSELRGQGSPLHF. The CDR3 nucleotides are TGTGCCAGCAGTGAACTAAGGGGGCAAGGATCACCCCTCCACTTT. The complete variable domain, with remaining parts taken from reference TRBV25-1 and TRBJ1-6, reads EADIYQTPRYLVIGTGKKITLECSQTMGHDKMYWYQQDPGMELHLIHYSYGVNSTEKGDLSSESTVSRIRTEHFPLTLESARPSHTSQYLCASSELRGQGSPLHFGNGTRLTVT.